The entry below gives a single T cell receptor (beta chain) sequence along with its context. Germline CDR1 is SGHTA and CDR2 is FQGTGA. There are 17 residues in the CDR3. V was clipped by 4 bases and J by 4 bases; unmatched bases: 14. Researchers took blood at baseline, on cycle 4 day 1, and on cycle 7 day 1. Some clones are missing from TCRdb's copy, which holds only in-frame ones; the method was immunoSEQ multiplex PCR. The sample has under 30,000 clones, less than 90% seen once. This specimen comes from a study of OX40 agonist ivuxolimab in advanced cancers. Overall study: Ivuxolimab was administered intravenously to patients at 0.01 to 10 mg/kg every 2 weeks.

The chain uses TRBV7-3 and TRBJ1-2; 8 bases agree with TRBD1. The source of this sequence is an adult with an advanced solid tumor such as melanoma, head and neck, liver or kidney cancer. Sequenced here: CD4+ or CD8+ T cells sorted from blood, sampled in a trial of the OX40 agonist ivuxolimab. The CDR3 sequence: CASSYTGTGGVSYGYTF. In DNA form, the CDR3 reads TGTGCCAGCAGCTACACCGGGACAGGTGGTGTCAGCTATGGCTACACCTTC.